Sequencing of this T cell receptor beta chain was carried out in a study of blood T cell repertoires in COVID-19. Clones were sequenced by immunoSEQ multiplex PCR, and TCRdb holds only the in-frame ones, with some missing. The sample holds fewer than 150,000 clones, roughly four fifths seen once. Germline CDR1 reads LNHDA; CDR2 reads SQIVND (reference sequence). This CDR3 has 17 amino acids. Trimming at V came to 2 bases and at J to 0 bases, leaving 7 bases not matched to a gene. The sample holds one count of this clone. This TCR was recovered from a human donor in a cohort sampled during active COVID-19. Sequenced material: peripheral blood. The chain combines TRBV19 with TRBJ2-1; 7 bases are shared with TRBD2. CDR3 DNA: TGTGCCAGTAGTATAAAGACTAGCAGGAGCTCCTACAATGAGCAGTTCTTC. The encoded protein is CASSIKTSRSSYNEQFF.